The rows below give T cell receptor beta chains drawn from one sample of a study of T cells in Graves' hyperthyroidism and ophthalmopathy. TCRdb called the multiplex PCR reads again in MiXCR, with one record for every CDR3 protein. In the table there are some 180,000 distinct CDR3 sequences, about 17% of which are singletons. Sample: blood. Receptor source: a woman between 50 and 59 years old with Graves' hyperthyroidism. Each CDR3 is given with its conserved first and last residue. The order of the fields is clone size, J gene, V gene, D gene, CDR3 protein, CDR3 DNA. D genes are given only for firm matches. Clone size is stated in some rows and not others, as once, few, many or a class when expanded.

-,TRBJ1-2,TRBV6-5,TRBD1,CASSYETGAGYTF,TGTGCCAGCAGTTACGAGACAGGGGCTGGCTACACCTTC
many,TRBJ2-7,TRBV5-6,TRBD2,CASSSGTSSWAYEQYF,TGTGCCAGCAGCTCGGGGACTAGTTCCTGGGCCTACGAGCAGTACTTC
many,TRBJ2-7,TRBV7-6,-,CASSLNGGQPYEQYF,TGTGCCAGCAGCTTAAACGGGGGACAACCCTACGAGCAGTACTTC
-,TRBJ1-1,TRBV6-6,-,CASSYRAQDTEAFF,TGTGCCAGCAGTTATCGTGCCCAGGACACTGAAGCTTTCTTT
few,TRBJ2-3,TRBV3-1,-,CASSLGGAVRGTDTQYF,TGTGCCAGCAGCCTCGGAGGCGCGGTAAGAGGCACAGATACGCAGTATTTT
few,TRBJ2-1,TRBV5-4,TRBD2,CASSLAGGVYNEQFF,TGTGCCAGCAGCTTGGCGGGAGGCGTGTACAATGAGCAGTTCTTC
-,TRBJ2-1,TRBV10-3,-,CAIRAGTPYNEQFF,TGTGCCATCAGAGCCGGGACACCCTACAATGAGCAGTTCTTC
-,TRBJ1-2,TRBV6-1,-,CATQGQKYGYTF,TGTGCCACCCAAGGACAGAAGTATGGCTACACCTTC
many,TRBJ2-7,TRBV12-3/TRBV12-4,-,CASSQRQRETYEQYF,TGTGCCAGCAGTCAACGACAAAGAGAAACCTACGAGCAGTACTTC
-,TRBJ2-2,TRBV20-1,TRBD2,CSARVAGEWWTGELFF,TGCAGTGCTAGGGTGGCGGGAGAATGGTGGACCGGGGAGCTGTTTTTT
-,TRBJ2-1,TRBV20-1,TRBD2,CSAHEGLAGGNEQFF,TGCAGTGCTCACGAGGGACTAGCGGGAGGGAATGAGCAGTTCTTC
-,TRBJ2-5,TRBV7-2,TRBD1,CASSQWQGEETQYF,TGTGCCAGCAGCCAATGGCAGGGGGAAGAGACCCAGTACTTC
-,TRBJ2-7,TRBV2,-,CASSGTLGSYEQYF,TGTGCCAGCAGTGGGACCCTTGGCTCCTACGAGCAGTACTTC
-,TRBJ2-7,TRBV20-1,-,CSARAPRGRDSYEQYF,TGCAGTGCTAGAGCCCCGCGAGGGCGGGATTCCTACGAGCAGTACTTC
-,TRBJ2-5,TRBV24-1,TRBD1,CATSGPGTGWETQYF,TGTGCCACCAGTGGCCCGGGGACAGGGTGGGAGACCCAGTACTTC
many,TRBJ1-2,TRBV12-3/TRBV12-4,-,CASRPGHLRYGYTF,TGTGCCAGCAGGCCGGGACATTTAAGATATGGCTACACCTTC
many,TRBJ2-1,TRBV7-8,TRBD2,CASSSTSGRVDEQFF,TGTGCCAGCAGCTCGACTAGCGGGAGGGTCGATGAGCAGTTCTTC
many,TRBJ2-1,TRBV7-9,-,CASSSRANYNEQFF,TGTGCCAGCAGCTCGCGGGCCAACTACAATGAGCAGTTCTTC
many,TRBJ1-2,TRBV20-1,-,CSASGERYGYTF,TGCAGTGCTTCCGGGGAGCGGTATGGCTACACCTTC
few,TRBJ2-7,TRBV30,-,CAWSTLISYEQYF,TGTGCCTGGAGTACCCTGATCTCATACGAGCAGTACTTC
-,TRBJ2-4,TRBV30,-,CAWSPGSVGNPIQYF,TGTGCCTGGAGTCCCGGGAGTGTGGGGAACCCCATTCAGTACTTC
-,TRBJ2-3,TRBV11-3,-,CASSYGAGDTQYF,TGTGCCAGCAGTTACGGAGCTGGGGATACGCAGTATTTT
many,TRBJ1-5,TRBV10-3,TRBD1,CAISDTDRNYQPQHF,TGTGCCATCAGTGACACGGACAGGAATTATCAGCCCCAGCATTTT
many,TRBJ2-7,TRBV6-5,TRBD2,CASSSEPAGLAGSLPEQYF,TGTGCCAGCAGTTCAGAACCTGCAGGACTAGCGGGATCATTGCCCGAGCAGTACTTC
many,TRBJ2-7,TRBV28,-,CASGLSHEQYF,TGTGCCAGCGGCTTGAGTCACGAGCAGTACTTC
-,TRBJ2-1,TRBV19,-,CASSINFAALFNEQFF,TGTGCCAGTAGTATAAACTTTGCGGCGCTTTTCAATGAGCAGTTCTTC
many,TRBJ2-7,TRBV11-3,-,CASSFRDKTTYEQYF,TGTGCCAGCAGCTTTCGGGACAAAACTACCTACGAGCAGTACTTC
-,TRBJ1-3,TRBV19,-,CASRLSWADSGNTIYF,TGTGCCAGCCGGCTCTCCTGGGCGGACTCTGGAAACACCATATATTTT
-,TRBJ2-2,TRBV28,TRBD2,CASSLSLAGTGELFF,TGTGCCAGCAGTTTGTCTCTAGCGGGCACCGGGGAGCTGTTTTTT
few,TRBJ1-3,TRBV6-1,-,CASSPWPPGPVYSGNTIYF,TGTGCCAGCAGTCCTTGGCCTCCCGGTCCCGTATATTCTGGAAACACCATATATTTT
once,TRBJ2-1,TRBV3-1,-,CASSQVVSRLAGNEQFF,TGTGCCAGCAGCCAAGTCGTTTCGCGGCTGGCTGGGAATGAGCAGTTCTTC
many,TRBJ2-2,TRBV12-3/TRBV12-4,-,CASSQTGTYTGELFF,TGTGCCAGCAGCCAAACCGGGACTTACACCGGGGAGCTGTTTTTT
-,TRBJ1-5,TRBV2,TRBD1,CASTRDRGNQPQHF,TGTGCCAGCACCAGGGACAGGGGCAATCAGCCCCAGCATTTT
-,TRBJ2-7,TRBV19,TRBD1,CASNSGTGGYEQYF,TGTGCCAGTAACTCCGGGACAGGGGGATACGAGCAGTACTTC
-,TRBJ2-1,TRBV7-9,TRBD2,CASSLPPRLAGGRNEQFF,TGTGCCAGCAGCTTACCCCCTCGGCTAGCGGGAGGGCGAAATGAGCAGTTCTTC
few,TRBJ2-1,TRBV25-1,TRBD2,CASSEPLREGLFNEQFF,TGTGCCAGCAGTGAACCCCTGCGGGAGGGCCTTTTCAATGAGCAGTTCTTC
-,TRBJ2-3,TRBV7-3,TRBD2,CASSVTSANPSTDTQYF,TGTGCCAGCAGCGTGACTAGCGCCAACCCCTCCACAGATACGCAGTATTTT
many,TRBJ1-1,TRBV18,-,CASSPSLGMNTEAFF,TGTGCCAGCTCACCATCGTTGGGCATGAACACTGAAGCTTTCTTT
few,TRBJ2-5,TRBV27,-,CASRSRDPETQYF,TGTGCCAGCAGATCCCGGGACCCAGAGACCCAGTACTTC
-,TRBJ1-1,TRBV12-3/TRBV12-4,-,CASSFSGLTEAFF,TGTGCCAGCAGTTTTTCAGGGCTTACTGAAGCTTTCTTT
few,TRBJ2-1,TRBV2,TRBD2,CASSDRTSDREDEQFF,TGTGCCAGCAGTGACCGGACTAGCGACAGGGAGGATGAGCAGTTCTTC
many,TRBJ1-5,TRBV30,-,CAWNQGGGQPQHF,TGTGCCTGGAACCAGGGTGGGGGTCAGCCCCAGCATTTT
-,TRBJ1-4,TRBV5-1,TRBD1,CASRGQGKNFEKLFF,TGCGCCAGCCGCGGACAGGGGAAAAACTTTGAAAAACTGTTTTTT
-,TRBJ1-5,TRBV5-1,-,CASSLAGGDNQPQHF,TGCGCCAGCAGCTTGGCGGGAGGGGACAATCAGCCCCAGCATTTT
many,TRBJ2-5,TRBV11-3,TRBD2,CASGREYGETQYF,TGTGCCAGCGGGCGGGAGTACGGAGAGACCCAGTACTTC
few,TRBJ2-7,TRBV4-2,TRBD2,CASTPTSGSSYEQYF,TGTGCCAGCACCCCTACTAGCGGGAGCTCCTACGAGCAGTACTTC
many,TRBJ2-7,TRBV10-3,TRBD1,CAISEPRTGQFAYEQYF,TGTGCCATCAGTGAGCCCCGGACAGGGCAGTTCGCCTACGAGCAGTACTTC
many,TRBJ1-1,TRBV20-1,-,CSAPALGGTEAFF,TGCAGTGCCCCCGCCTTGGGCGGTACTGAAGCTTTCTTT
once,TRBJ2-3,TRBV12-3/TRBV12-4,TRBD2,CASSSRLLAGGSTDTQYF,TGTGCCAGCAGTTCGAGACTACTAGCGGGAGGCAGCACAGATACGCAGTATTTT
many,TRBJ2-3,TRBV7-2,TRBD2,CASSLAPLAGGTDTQYF,TGTGCCAGCAGCTTAGCCCCCCTAGCGGGAGGGACAGATACGCAGTATTTT
many,TRBJ2-7,TRBV12-3/TRBV12-4,TRBD2,CASSQPSGREVMDPYEQYF,TGTGCCAGCAGTCAACCTAGCGGCCGGGAGGTTATGGATCCCTACGAGCAGTACTTC
many,TRBJ1-2,TRBV5-1,-,CASSPTANYGYTF,TGCGCCAGCAGCCCGACAGCAAACTATGGCTACACCTTC
-,TRBJ2-2,TRBV5-4,TRBD2,CASSLGPSGGPNTGELVF,TGTGCCAGCAGCCTCGGGCCTAGCGGGGGGCCGAACACCGGGGAGCTGGTTTTT
many,TRBJ2-5,TRBV6-1,TRBD2,CASSDLAGVLQETQYF,TGTGCCAGCAGTGATCTAGCGGGAGTGCTACAAGAGACCCAGTACTTC
few,TRBJ2-1,TRBV6-5,TRBD2,CASSYWREENEQFF,TGTGCCAGCAGTTACTGGCGGGAGGAAAATGAGCAGTTCTTC
many,TRBJ2-1,TRBV11-2,TRBD2,CASSFLGLDLNEQFF,TGTGCCAGCAGCTTTCTGGGACTAGATTTGAATGAGCAGTTCTTC
many,TRBJ2-5,TRBV20-1,-,CSAPANQETQYF,TGCAGTGCCCCGGCGAACCAAGAGACCCAGTACTTC
-,TRBJ1-2,TRBV12-5,TRBD1,CASGNGTGAPYTF,TGTGCTAGTGGCAACGGGACAGGGGCTCCTTACACCTTC
few,TRBJ2-7,TRBV9,TRBD2,CASSGGLAGYEQYF,TGTGCCAGCAGCGGGGGACTAGCGGGATACGAGCAGTACTTC
many,TRBJ1-4,TRBV12-3/TRBV12-4,-,CASSLTGTRNEKLFF,TGTGCCAGCAGTTTAACGGGAACCCGAAATGAAAAACTGTTTTTT